The 18 T cell receptor beta chains below were found in one sample sequenced in a study of beta chain features in type 1 diabetes. Study-level results: Shortening of TCRB CDR3s, moderate but significant, appeared in all four CD4+ subsets of Type 1 diabetes patients.

For these TCRs, the target antigens are not known. TCRB transcripts that were expressed got sequenced, as all of the isolated RNA had been reverse transcribed. Sequenced by immunoSEQ multiplex PCR; TCRdb stores in-frame clones only, minus some. The repertoire has 500,000 to 650,000 clones, 12% of them found once; the top ten carry over 0.1%. Sequencing was performed on naive CD4+ T cells from blood. These receptors came from a young man with type 1 diabetes.

The chain links TRBV7-2 to TRBJ1-3; 8 positions agree with TRBD1. The germline V gene encodes CDR1 SGHTA and CDR2 FQGNSA. After removal of 6 bases from V and 0 bases from J, the junction contained 4 bases not matched to a gene. The CDR3 sequence is 15 residues long. CDR3 region: CASRETGGSGNTIYF. The CDR3 DNA reads TGTGCCAGCAGAGAAACAGGGGGCTCTGGAAACACCATATATTTT.

The rearrangement uses TRBV19 and TRBJ2-5; D is undetermined. The CDR3 is made up of 14 amino acids. Trimming shortened V by 1 base and J by 4 bases, and 10 bases separated the two germline ends. Germline V CDR1 and CDR2: LNHDA, SQIVND (reference sequence). The CDR3 is CASSIGPSGETQYF. As DNA, the CDR3 is TGTGCCAGTAGTATAGGTCCCTCTGGAGAGACCCAGTACTTC.

The chain has TRBV5-4 and TRBJ1-1; TRBD1 is a possible D gene (6 bases). The germline CDR1 and CDR2 sequences are SGHNT and YYREEE (reference sequence). The CDR3 length is 15 residues. Deletions cut 5 bases from V and 0 bases from J, with 14 bases between. The CDR3: CASSYRGPMNTEAFF. CDR3 sequence (DNA): TGTGCCAGCAGTTACCGGGGGCCCATGAACACTGAAGCTTTCTTT.

The sample holds a few counts of this clone. CDR3 region: CASSRALSRANVLTF. DNA for the CDR3: TGTGCCAGCAGCCGGGCCCTCTCCAGGGCCAACGTCCTGACTTTC. The gene calls are TRBV27 and TRBJ2-6; unclear D gene. V lost 6 bases, J lost 5 bases, and 14 bases lay in between. The CDR3 is 15 residues long. Germline CDR1 reads MNHEY; CDR2 reads SMNVEV (reference sequence). Looking up the rest from reference TRBV27 and TRBJ2-6 gives the full variable domain: EAQVTQNPRYLITVTGKKLTVTCSQNMNHEYMSWYRQDPGLGLRQIYYSMNVEVTDKGDVPEGYKVSRKEKRNFPLILESPSPNQTSLYFCASSRALSRANVLTFGAGSRLTVL.

This chain joins TRBV19 and TRBJ1-6; D is ambiguous. The CDR3 spans 13 residues. Trimming removed 5 bases from V and 9 bases from J, with 11 bases in between. Germline lookup yields CDR1 LNHDA and CDR2 SQIVND (reference sequence). The CDR3 DNA is TGTGCCAGTAGTGCCCAGAGAGGTTCACCCCTCCACTTT. This encodes CASSAQRGSPLHF.

The chain couples TRBV2 to TRBJ1-1, with 8 bases lining up with TRBD1. Per the germline V gene, CDR1 is SNHLY and CDR2 is FYNNEI. CDR3 length: 14 residues. V was pared by 10 bases and J by 0 bases, with 7 bases of the junction left unmatched. This CDR3 is CATSAGGLNTEAFF. For the CDR3, the DNA is TGTGCCACCTCGGCAGGGGGCCTGAACACTGAAGCTTTCTTT.

This clone was found a few times. The chain is built from TRBV5-1 and TRBJ2-3; possible D gene TRBD2, 5 bases. The CDR3 sequence is 15 residues long. The germline gives CDR1 SGHRS, CDR2 YFSETQ. The V end lost 0 bases, the J end lost 0 bases, and 8 bases lay between the germline ends. For the CDR3, the DNA is TGCGCCAGCAGCTTGGCTAGCAGTAGCACAGATACGCAGTATTTT. Its translation is CASSLASSSTDTQYF.

This clone was seen just once. The J gene is TRBJ2-7, the V gene TRBV7-3; 12 bases agree with TRBD2. The J segment lost 5 bases and the V segment lost 5 bases, leaving 13 bases of the junction unmatched. The CDR3 totals 17 residues. From germline, CDR1 is SGHTA and CDR2 FQGTGA. CDR3 sequence (DNA): TGTGCCAGCAGCACTCGGACTAGCGGGGCCCCTCCCGACGAGCAGTACTTC. Its translation is CASSTRTSGAPPDEQYF. Filled out from reference TRBV7-3 and TRBJ2-7, the complete variable domain reads GAGVSQTPSNKVTEKGKYVELRCDPISGHTALYWYRQSLGQGPEFLIYFQGTGAADDSGLPNDRFFAVRPEGSVSTLKIQRTERGDSAVYLCASSTRTSGAPPDEQYFGPGTRLTVT.

A few counts support this clone. V usage is TRBV9 and J usage is TRBJ2-5; D remains ambiguous. CDR1 SGDLS and CDR2 YYNGEE come from the germline V gene. This CDR3 is built from 12 residues. V lost 0 bases and J lost 3, with 3 bases in between. CDR3 bases: TGTGCCAGCAGCGTAGCTGAAGAGACCCAGTACTTC. It codes for CASSVAEETQYF. The whole variable domain, remainder taken from reference TRBV9 and TRBJ2-5, is DSGVTQTPKHLITATGQRVTLRCSPRSGDLSVYWYQQSLDQGLQFLIQYYNGEERAKGNILERFSAQQFPDLHSELNLSSLELGDSALYFCASSVAEETQYFGPGTRLLVL.

The chain recombines TRBV4-2 with TRBJ2-5; D may be TRBD2 (6 bases). This CDR3 comprises 16 residues. CDR1 is LGHNA and CDR2 is YNFKEQ in the germline V gene. Trimming removed 0 bases from V and 1 base from J, with 12 bases in between. In DNA form, the CDR3 reads TGTGCCAGCAGCCAAGATTGGGAGGTGGTCCAAGAGACCCAGTACTTC. Encoded protein: CASSQDWEVVQETQYF.

This chain links TRBV11-2 with TRBJ2-7; TRBD2 matches 8 bases. The CDR3 runs to 15 residues. V trimming: 5 bases; J trimming: 3 bases; junction bases outside the gene matches: 9. The germline V gene encodes CDR1 SGHAT and CDR2 FQNNGV. CDR3 sequence (DNA): TGTGCCAGCAGCGTCGGGGGGGACACCAGCTACGAGCAGTACTTC. Its protein product is CASSVGGDTSYEQYF.

This clone turned up a few times. The same CDR3 is also encoded by other DNA sequences in this sample. The chain is built from TRBV5-1 and TRBJ1-5; a possible D gene is TRBD1 (5 bases). The CDR3 is 13 amino acids. Germline values: CDR1 SGHRS, CDR2 YFSETQ. V was trimmed by 2 bases and J by 4 bases, leaving 7 bases between them. CDR3 in DNA: TGCGCCAGCAGCTTAGGGGAGAATCAGCCCCAGCATTTT. This translates into CASSLGENQPQHF.

This clone was recorded a few times. This chain links TRBV30 with TRBJ1-2; D perhaps matches TRBD1 (5 bases). This CDR3 comprises 15 residues. Trimming took off 5 bases at V and 4 bases at J, with 20 bases between the two ends. Germline-derived CDR1 and CDR2 are GTSNPN and SVGIG (reference sequence). The CDR3 sequence: CAWGARGSSTYGYTF. DNA for the CDR3: TGTGCCTGGGGGGCAAGGGGATCTAGTACCTATGGCTACACCTTC.

This clone was seen only a few times. The chain employs TRBV5-4 and TRBJ1-4; 9 bases are a match to TRBD1. V shed 5 bases, J shed 3 bases, and the junction held 14 bases outside the gene matches. Germline-derived CDR1 and CDR2 are SGHNT and YYREEE (reference sequence). CDR3 length: 18 amino acids. The CDR3 DNA is TGTGCCAGCAGTAGAGGACAGGGGACGCAGGGGGCTAATGAAAAACTGTTTTTT. Its translation is CASSRGQGTQGANEKLFF.

This chain connects TRBV7-2 to TRBJ2-1, with 7 bases matching TRBD2. Germline assignment: CDR1 SGHTA and CDR2 FQGNSA. The CDR3 loop spans 16 amino acids. V shed 5 bases, J shed 0 bases, and the junction held 7 bases outside the gene matches. The CDR3 loop reads CASSLWGGGSYNEQFF. The CDR3 DNA is TGTGCCAGCAGCCTTTGGGGCGGGGGCTCCTACAATGAGCAGTTCTTC. The full variable domain, rest sourced from reference TRBV7-2 and TRBJ2-1, is GAGVSQSPSNKVTEKGKDVELRCDPISGHTALYWYRQSLGQGLEFLIYFQGNSAPDKSGLPSDRFSAERTGGSVSTLTIQRTQQEDSAVYLCASSLWGGGSYNEQFFGPGTRLTVL.

The chain carries TRBV5-4 and TRBJ2-2; 7 bases agree with TRBD1. The CDR3 consists of 17 residues. Trimming at V came to 0 bases and at J to 4 bases, leaving 9 bases not matched to a gene. CDR1 and CDR2 (germline): SGHNT, YYREEE (reference sequence). The CDR3 is CASSLDAGGMSTGELFF. Written as DNA, the CDR3 is TGTGCCAGCAGCTTGGACGCAGGGGGAATGAGCACCGGGGAGCTGTTTTTT.

This clone was seen only a few times. The chain couples TRBV6-5 to TRBJ2-7; TRBD1 matches at 8 bases. CDR1 and CDR2 (germline): MNHEY, SVGAGI. This CDR3 has 16 residues. V dropped 0 bases and J dropped 0; count of bases not matched to a gene: 4. The CDR3 region is CASSYSSGGFSYEQYF. As DNA, the CDR3 is TGTGCCAGCAGTTACTCCTCAGGGGGCTTCTCCTACGAGCAGTACTTC.

This clone was seen a few times. This chain connects TRBV7-8 to TRBJ2-3, with 11 bases matching TRBD1. J lost 3 bases, V lost 4 bases, and 6 bases had no gene match. The CDR3 consists of 16 residues. In germline, CDR1 is SGHVS, CDR2 FQNEAQ. DNA for the CDR3: TGTGCCAGCAGCTACCGGACAGGGGGCGCGACAGATACGCAGTATTTT. Protein: CASSYRTGGATDTQYF.